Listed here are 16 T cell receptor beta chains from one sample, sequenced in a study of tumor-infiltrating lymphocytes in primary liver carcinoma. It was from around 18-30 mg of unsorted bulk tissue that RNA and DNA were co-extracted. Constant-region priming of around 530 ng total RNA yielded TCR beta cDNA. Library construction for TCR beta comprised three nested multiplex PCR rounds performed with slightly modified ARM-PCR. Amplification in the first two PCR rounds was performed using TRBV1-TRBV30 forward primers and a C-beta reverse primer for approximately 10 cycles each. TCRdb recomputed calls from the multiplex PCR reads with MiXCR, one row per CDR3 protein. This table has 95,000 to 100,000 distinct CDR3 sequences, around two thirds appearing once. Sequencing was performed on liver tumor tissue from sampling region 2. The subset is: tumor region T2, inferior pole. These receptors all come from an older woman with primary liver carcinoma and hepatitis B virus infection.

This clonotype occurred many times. The CDR3 bases are TGTGCCAGCAGCGGGGGAGGAGCCGGTAACACTGAAGCTTTCTTT. It yields the protein CASSGGGAGNTEAFF. The chain combines TRBV5-5 with TRBJ1-1, with D perhaps TRBD1 (5 bases). Germline loops: CDR1 SGHKS, CDR2 YYEKEE (reference sequence). Trimming took off 4 bases at V and 2 bases at J, with 15 bases between the two ends. This CDR3 has 15 residues.

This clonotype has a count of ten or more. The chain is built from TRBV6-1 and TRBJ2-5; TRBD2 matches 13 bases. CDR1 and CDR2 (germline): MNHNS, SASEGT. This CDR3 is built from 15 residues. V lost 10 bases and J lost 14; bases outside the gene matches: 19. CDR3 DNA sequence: TGTGCCACCAACGCCATCTCCGGGACTAGCGGGACGTCCTACTTC. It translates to CATNAISGTSGTSYF.

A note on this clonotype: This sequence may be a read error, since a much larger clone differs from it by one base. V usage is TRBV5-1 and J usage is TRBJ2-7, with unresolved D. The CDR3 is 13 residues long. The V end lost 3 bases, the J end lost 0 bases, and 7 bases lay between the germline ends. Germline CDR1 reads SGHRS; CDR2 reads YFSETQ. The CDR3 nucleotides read TGCGCCAGCAGCTGGATGGGCTCCTACGAGCAGTACTTC. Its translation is CASSWMGSYEQYF.

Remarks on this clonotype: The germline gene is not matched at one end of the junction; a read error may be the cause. Here the CDR3 reads CNVALGTCGYEQYF. In DNA, the CDR3 is TGCAACGTTGCCCTAGGGACTTGCGGGTACGAGCAGTACTTC. The V and J genes are TRBV29-1 and TRBJ2-7; D is possibly TRBD2 (6 bases). In germline, CDR1 is SQVTM, CDR2 ANQGSEA. The CDR3 runs to 14 residues.

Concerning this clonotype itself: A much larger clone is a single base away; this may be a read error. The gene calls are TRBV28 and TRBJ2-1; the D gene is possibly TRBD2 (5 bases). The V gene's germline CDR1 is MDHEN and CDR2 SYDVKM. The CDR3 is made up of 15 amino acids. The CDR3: CASNGELGSYNERFF. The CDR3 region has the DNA TGTGCCAGCAATGGGGAGCTGGGGTCCTACAATGAGCGGTTCTTC.

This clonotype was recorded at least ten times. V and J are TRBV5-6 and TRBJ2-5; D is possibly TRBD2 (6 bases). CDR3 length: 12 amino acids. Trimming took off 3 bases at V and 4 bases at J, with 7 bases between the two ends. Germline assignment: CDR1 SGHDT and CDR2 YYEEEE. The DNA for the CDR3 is TGTGCCAGCAGCTGGAGGGTAGAGACCCAGTACTTC. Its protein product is CASSWRVETQYF.

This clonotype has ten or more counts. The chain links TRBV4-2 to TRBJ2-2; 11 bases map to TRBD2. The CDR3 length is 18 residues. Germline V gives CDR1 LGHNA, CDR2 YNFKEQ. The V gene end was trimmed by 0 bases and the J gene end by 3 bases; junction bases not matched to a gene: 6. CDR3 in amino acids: CASSQEVAGGPHTGELFF. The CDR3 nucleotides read TGTGCCAGCAGCCAAGAGGTAGCGGGAGGGCCTCACACCGGGGAGCTGTTTTTT.

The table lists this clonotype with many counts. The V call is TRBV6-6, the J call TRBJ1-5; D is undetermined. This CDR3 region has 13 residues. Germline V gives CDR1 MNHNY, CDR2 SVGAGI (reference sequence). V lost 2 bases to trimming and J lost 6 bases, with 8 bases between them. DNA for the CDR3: TGTGCCAGCAGTTACGCGTCGAGTCAGCCCCAGCATTTT. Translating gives CASSYASSQPQHF.

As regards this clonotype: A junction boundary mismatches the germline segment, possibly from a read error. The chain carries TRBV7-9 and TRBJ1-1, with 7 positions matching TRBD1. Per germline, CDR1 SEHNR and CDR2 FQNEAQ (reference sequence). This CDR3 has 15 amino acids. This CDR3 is CASRSRQGRNTEAFF. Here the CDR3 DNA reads TGTGCCAGCAGATCTCGACAGGGACGTAACACTGAGGCTTTCTTT.

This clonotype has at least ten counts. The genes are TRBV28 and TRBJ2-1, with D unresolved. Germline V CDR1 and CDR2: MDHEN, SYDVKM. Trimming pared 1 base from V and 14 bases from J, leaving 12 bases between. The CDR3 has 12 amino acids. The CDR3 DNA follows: TGTGCCAGCAGTTTATTCCTCAGGATAAAGTTCTTC. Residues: CASSLFLRIKFF.

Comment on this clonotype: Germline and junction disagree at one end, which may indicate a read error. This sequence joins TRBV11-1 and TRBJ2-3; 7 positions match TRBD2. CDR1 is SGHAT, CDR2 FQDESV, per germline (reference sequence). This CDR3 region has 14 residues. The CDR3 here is CAVSLRQRAGESHF. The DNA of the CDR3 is TGTGCCGTCAGCTTAAGGCAACGTGCGGGAGAATCTCACTTT.

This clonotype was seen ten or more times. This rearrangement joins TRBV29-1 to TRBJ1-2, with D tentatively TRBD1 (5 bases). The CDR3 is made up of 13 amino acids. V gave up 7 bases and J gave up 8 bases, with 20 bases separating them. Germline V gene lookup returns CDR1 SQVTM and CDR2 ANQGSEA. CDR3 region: CSGTIVGPIGYTF. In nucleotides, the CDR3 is TGCAGCGGGACAATTGTTGGGCCTATAGGCTACACCTTC.

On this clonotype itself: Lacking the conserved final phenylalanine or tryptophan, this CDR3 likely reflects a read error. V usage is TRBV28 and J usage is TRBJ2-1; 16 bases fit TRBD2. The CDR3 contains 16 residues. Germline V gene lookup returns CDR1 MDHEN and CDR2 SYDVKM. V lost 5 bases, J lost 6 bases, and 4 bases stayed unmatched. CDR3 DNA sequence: TGTGCCAGCAGTCCGGGGACTAGCGGGAGGGGCAATGAGCAGTTCCTC. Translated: CASSPGTSGRGNEQFL.

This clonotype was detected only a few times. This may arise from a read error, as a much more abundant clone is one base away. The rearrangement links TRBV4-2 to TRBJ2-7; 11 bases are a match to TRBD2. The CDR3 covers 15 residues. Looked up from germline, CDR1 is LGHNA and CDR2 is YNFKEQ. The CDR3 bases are TGTGCCAGAAGCCTCGGACTAGCGGGTGGGTACGAGCAGTACTTC. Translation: CARSLGLAGGYEQYF.

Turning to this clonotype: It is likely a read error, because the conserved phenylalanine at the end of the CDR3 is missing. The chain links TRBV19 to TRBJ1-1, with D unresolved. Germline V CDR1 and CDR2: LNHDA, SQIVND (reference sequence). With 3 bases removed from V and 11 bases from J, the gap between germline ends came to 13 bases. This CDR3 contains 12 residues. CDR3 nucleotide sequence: TGTGCCAGTAGTATTATTAGCGGGTTGGCTTTCTTA. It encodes CASSIISGLAFL.

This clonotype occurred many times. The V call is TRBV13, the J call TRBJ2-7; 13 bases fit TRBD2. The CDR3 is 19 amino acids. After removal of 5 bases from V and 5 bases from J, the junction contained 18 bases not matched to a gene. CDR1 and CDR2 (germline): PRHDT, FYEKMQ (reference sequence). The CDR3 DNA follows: TGTGCCAGCAGCCAGTCCGGTTGGACTAGCGGGAGTGGTCCGCACGAGCAGTACTTC. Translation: CASSQSGWTSGSGPHEQYF.